The sample holds a few counts of the clone carrying this T cell receptor (beta chain). Its antigen is unidentified. Trimming cost V 5 bases and J 9 bases; bases outside gene matches: 11. CDR1 is MNHNY, CDR2 SVGAGI, per germline (reference sequence). The CDR3 consists of 15 residues. These data belong to a study of T cell repertoires in cytomegalovirus infection. TCRdb analysed the reads with MiXCR anew, one entry per CDR3 protein. The data show roughly 860,000 distinct CDR3 sequences, around a third seen once. This sequence joins TRBV6-6 and TRBJ2-1; 9 bases are shared with TRBD1. The TCR sequence derives from a human donor in good health (CMV status not recorded). Some clones in this sample may be carry-over from other donors' samples. The material was cultured CD8+ T cells from PBMCs, obtained from culture after CMV antigen stimulation. CDR3 loop: CASSDSGQGLGEQFF. The CDR3 coding sequence is TGTGCCAGCAGTGATTCGGGACAGGGCCTCGGTGAGCAGTTCTTC.